The entry that follows covers one T cell receptor beta chain sequence. Its specificity is unknown. This record belongs to a study of T cell responses to AZD1222 COVID-19 vaccine. Study observations and caveats: Spike-wide coverage was observed for vaccine-associated CD4 TCRs, with dominant responses at 160-218 and 743-854.

CDR3 length: 15 residues. Trimming cost V 3 bases and J 3 bases; bases outside gene matches: 5. Germline V CDR1 and CDR2: SGHDN, FVKESK. TCRdb keeps only in-frame clones here, not all; method: immunoSEQ multiplex PCR. The table includes around 130,000 clones, around 94% detected once. V gene TRBV14 combines with J gene TRBJ1-2; 9 nucleotides agree with TRBD1. The sequences come from peripheral blood, collected on day 0 of AZD1222 vaccination. The TCR was taken from an adult in good health. The CDR3 DNA reads as TGTGCCAGCAGCCAGGGGACAGGGACTTACTATGGCTACACCTTC. Translating gives CASSQGTGTYYGYTF.